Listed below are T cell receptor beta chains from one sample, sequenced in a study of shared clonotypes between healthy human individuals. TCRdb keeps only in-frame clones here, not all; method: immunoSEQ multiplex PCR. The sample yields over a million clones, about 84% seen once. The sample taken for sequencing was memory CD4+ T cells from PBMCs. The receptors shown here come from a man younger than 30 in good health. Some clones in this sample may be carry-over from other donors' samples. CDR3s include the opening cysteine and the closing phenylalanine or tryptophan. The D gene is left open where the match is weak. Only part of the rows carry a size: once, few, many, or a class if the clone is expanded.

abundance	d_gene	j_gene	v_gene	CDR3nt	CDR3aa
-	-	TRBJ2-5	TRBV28	TGTGCCAGCAGTTTCCAGGGCTCCTCCGAAGAGACCCAGTACTTC	CASSFQGSSEETQYF
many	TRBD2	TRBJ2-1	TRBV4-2	TGTGCCAGCAGCCAGCTAGCGGGATCACCTCAGGGCAATGAGCAGTTCTTC	CASSQLAGSPQGNEQFF
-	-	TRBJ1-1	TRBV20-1	TGCAGTGCTAGAGATCTGGGGGCTTTCTTT	CSARDLGAFF
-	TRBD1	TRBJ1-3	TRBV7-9	TGTGCCAGCAGCTTACGACAGGGACACACCATATATTTT	CASSLRQGHTIYF
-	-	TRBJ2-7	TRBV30	TGTGCCTGGAGACAGCTCTACGAGCAGTACTTC	CAWRQLYEQYF
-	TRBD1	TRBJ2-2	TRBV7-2	TGTGCCAGCACCAAAGGGGGCGCAGGCACCGGGGAGCTGTTTTTT	CASTKGGAGTGELFF
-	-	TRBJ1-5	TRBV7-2	TGTGCCAGCAGCTTAGACGGACTATATCAGCCCCAGCATTTT	CASSLDGLYQPQHF
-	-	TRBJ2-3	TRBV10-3	TGTGCCAGCACGAGTTCCACAGATACGCAGTATTTT	CASTSSTDTQYF
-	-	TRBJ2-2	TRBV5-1	TGCGCCAGCAGCGCAACTAGTGCGAACACCGGGGAGCTGTTTTTT	CASSATSANTGELFF
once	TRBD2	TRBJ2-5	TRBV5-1	TGCGCCAGCGTTCTAGCGGGAGGGATGAGGGAGACCCAGTACTTC	CASVLAGGMRETQYF
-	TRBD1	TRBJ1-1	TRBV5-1	TGCGCCAGCAGCACACAGGGGGCCACTGAAGCTTTCTTT	CASSTQGATEAFF
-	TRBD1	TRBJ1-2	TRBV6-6	TGTGCCAGCAGTTACTGGGACAGGGAGGGTGGCTACACCTTC	CASSYWDREGGYTF
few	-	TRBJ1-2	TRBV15	TGTGCCACCAGCAGAGATGCTTCGGCAGGCTATGGCTACACCTTC	CATSRDASAGYGYTF
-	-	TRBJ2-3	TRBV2	TGTGCCGGAGCCGGAATACTCACAGATACGCAGTATTTT	CAGAGILTDTQYF
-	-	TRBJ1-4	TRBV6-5	TGTGCCAGCAGTTACCGACGGGGGACTAATGAAAAACTGTTTTTT	CASSYRRGTNEKLFF
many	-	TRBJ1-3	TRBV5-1	TGCGCCAGCAGCTTGTCTACCGGTGTAAGCTCTGGAAACACCATATATTTT	CASSLSTGVSSGNTIYF
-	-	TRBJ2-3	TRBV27	TGTGCCAGCAGTTTAATCGGGGTTACGGGTCCAGATACGCAGTATTTT	CASSLIGVTGPDTQYF
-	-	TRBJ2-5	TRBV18	TGTGCCAGCTCCCCCAGGGGCGTCGAAGAGACCCAGTACTTC	CASSPRGVEETQYF
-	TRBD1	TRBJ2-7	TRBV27	TGTGCCAGCAGTTTATCGTGGACAGGGGAGTACGAGCAGTACTTC	CASSLSWTGEYEQYF
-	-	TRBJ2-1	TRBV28	TGTGCCACAATCACGCGCAGGGTCCCCTCCTACAATGAGCAGTTCTTC	CATITRRVPSYNEQFF
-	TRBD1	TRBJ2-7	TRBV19	TGTGCCAGTAGTAGACCGGGACAGAGCTTTACCGAGCAGTACTTC	CASSRPGQSFTEQYF
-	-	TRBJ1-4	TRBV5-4	TGTGCCAGCAGCTCCAATAAAGAGGGCGTCACTAGTGAAAAACTGTTTTTT	CASSSNKEGVTSEKLFF
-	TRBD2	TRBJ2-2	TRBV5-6	TGTGCCAGCAGCTTGGGCGGGAGGGCGACCGGGGAGCTGTTTTTT	CASSLGGRATGELFF